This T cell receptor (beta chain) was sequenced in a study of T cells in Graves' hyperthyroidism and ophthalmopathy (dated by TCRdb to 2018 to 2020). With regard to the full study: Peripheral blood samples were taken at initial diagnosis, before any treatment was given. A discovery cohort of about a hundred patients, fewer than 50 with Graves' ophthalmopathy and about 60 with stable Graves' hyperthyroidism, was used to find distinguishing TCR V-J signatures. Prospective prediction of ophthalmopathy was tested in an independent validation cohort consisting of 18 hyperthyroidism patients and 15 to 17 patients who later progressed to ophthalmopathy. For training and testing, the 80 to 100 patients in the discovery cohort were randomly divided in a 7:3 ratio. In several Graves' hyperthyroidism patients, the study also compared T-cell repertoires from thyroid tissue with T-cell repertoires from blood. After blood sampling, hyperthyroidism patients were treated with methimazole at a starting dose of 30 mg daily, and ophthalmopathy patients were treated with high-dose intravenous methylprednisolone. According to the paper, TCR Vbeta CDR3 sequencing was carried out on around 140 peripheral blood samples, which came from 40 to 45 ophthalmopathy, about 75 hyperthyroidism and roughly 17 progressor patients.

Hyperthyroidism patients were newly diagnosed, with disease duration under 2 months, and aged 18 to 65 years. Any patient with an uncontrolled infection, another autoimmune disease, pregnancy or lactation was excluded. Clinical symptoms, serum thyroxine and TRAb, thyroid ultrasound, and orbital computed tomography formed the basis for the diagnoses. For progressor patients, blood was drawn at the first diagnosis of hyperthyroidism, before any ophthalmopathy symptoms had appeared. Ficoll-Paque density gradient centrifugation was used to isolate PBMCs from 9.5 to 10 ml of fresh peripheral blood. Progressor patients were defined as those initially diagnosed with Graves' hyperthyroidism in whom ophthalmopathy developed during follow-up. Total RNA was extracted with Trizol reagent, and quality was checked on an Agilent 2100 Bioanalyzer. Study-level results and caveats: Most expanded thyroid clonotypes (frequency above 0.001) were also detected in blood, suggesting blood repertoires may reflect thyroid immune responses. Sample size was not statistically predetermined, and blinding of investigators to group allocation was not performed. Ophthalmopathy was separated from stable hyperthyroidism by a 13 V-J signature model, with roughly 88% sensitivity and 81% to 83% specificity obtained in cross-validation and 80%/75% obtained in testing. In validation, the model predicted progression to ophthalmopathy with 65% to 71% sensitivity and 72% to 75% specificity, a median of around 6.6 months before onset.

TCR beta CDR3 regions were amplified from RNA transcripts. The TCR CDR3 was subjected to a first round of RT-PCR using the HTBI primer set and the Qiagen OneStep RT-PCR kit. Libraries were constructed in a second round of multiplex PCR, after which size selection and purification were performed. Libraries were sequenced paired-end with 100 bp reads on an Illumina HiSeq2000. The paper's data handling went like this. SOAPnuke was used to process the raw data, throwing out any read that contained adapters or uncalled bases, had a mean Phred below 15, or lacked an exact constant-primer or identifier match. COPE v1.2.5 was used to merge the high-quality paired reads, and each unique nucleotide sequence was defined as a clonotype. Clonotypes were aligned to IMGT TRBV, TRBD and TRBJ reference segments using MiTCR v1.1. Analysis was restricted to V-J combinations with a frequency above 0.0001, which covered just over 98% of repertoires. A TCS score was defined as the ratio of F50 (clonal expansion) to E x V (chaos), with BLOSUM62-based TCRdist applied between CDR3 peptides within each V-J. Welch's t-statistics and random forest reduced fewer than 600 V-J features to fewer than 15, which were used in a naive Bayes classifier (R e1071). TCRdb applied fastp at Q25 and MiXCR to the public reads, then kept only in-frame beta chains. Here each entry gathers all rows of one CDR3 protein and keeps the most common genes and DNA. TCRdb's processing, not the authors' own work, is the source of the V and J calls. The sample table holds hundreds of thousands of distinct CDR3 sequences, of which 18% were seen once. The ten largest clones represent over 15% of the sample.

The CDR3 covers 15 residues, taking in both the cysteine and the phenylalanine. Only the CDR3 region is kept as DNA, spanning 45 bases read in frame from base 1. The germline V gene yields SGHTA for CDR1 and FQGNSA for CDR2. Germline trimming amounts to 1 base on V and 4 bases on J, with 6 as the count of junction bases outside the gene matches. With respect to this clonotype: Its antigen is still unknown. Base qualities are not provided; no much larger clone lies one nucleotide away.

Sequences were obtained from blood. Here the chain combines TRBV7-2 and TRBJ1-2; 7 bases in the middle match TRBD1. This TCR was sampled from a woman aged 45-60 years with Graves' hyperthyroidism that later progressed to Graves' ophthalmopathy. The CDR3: CASSLDRGRFYGYTF. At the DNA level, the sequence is TGTGCCAGCAGCTTAGACAGGGGCAGGTTCTATGGCTACACCTTC.